The 24 T cell receptor beta chains below were found in one sample sequenced in a study of OX40 agonist ivuxolimab in advanced cancers. Only in-frame clones appear in the TCRdb table, and some are missing; sequencing was by immunoSEQ multiplex PCR. The repertoire consists of fewer than 35,000 clones, with 81% occurring once and the leading ten covering roughly a fifth. This specimen consisted of CD4+ or CD8+ T cells sorted from blood, obtained in a trial of the OX40 agonist ivuxolimab. The receptor source for this set is an adult with an advanced solid tumor such as melanoma, head and neck, liver or kidney cancer.

The V call is TRBV2, the J call TRBJ2-3; the match to TRBD2 covers 10 bases. With V trimmed by 6 bases and J by 4 bases, 7 bases remained unmatched. Germline V gene sequence: CDR1 SNHLY, CDR2 FYNNEI. The CDR3 has 15 amino acids. The DNA for the CDR3 is TGTGCCAGCAGACCCCCGGGACTAGCGTCAGATACGCAGTATTTT. Translating it yields CASRPPGLASDTQYF.

V gene TRBV6-5 combines with J gene TRBJ2-7; either TRBD1 or TRBD2 may supply D (5 bases each). V lost 6 bases and J 0 bases, leaving 12 bases between the germline ends. The CDR3 is 14 residues long. Germline CDR1 and CDR2: MNHEY and SVGAGI. CDR3 amino acids: CASSRLGPSYEQYF. In DNA, the CDR3 is TGTGCCAGCAGCCGCCTGGGACCCTCCTACGAGCAGTACTTC.

V gene TRBV7-9 combines with J gene TRBJ2-5; 16 bases agree with TRBD2. Germline V gives CDR1 SEHNR, CDR2 FQNEAQ (reference sequence). Unmatched junction bases numbered 10, after V lost 7 bases and J lost 5 bases. CDR3 length equals 17 residues. DNA for the CDR3: TGTGCCAGCACGTCCGGGACTAGCGGGGGGGCCGGGGAGACCCAGTACTTC. Residues: CASTSGTSGGAGETQYF.

The chain is built from TRBV7-6 and TRBJ2-1, with TRBD2 as a possible D gene (6 bases). Looked up from germline, CDR1 is SGHVS and CDR2 is FNYEAQ. The CDR3 runs 15 residues. The V gene lost 5 bases and the J gene lost 5 bases, with 16 bases spanning the gap. As DNA, the CDR3 is TGTGCCAGCAGCGTAGGACTACCGCCCCACAATGAGCAGTTCTTC. Its translation: CASSVGLPPHNEQFF.

Comments on this clone: At one end, the junction sequence differs from germline, possibly due to a read error. V is TRBV7-7 and J is TRBJ2-5, with TRBD1 matching 7 bases. CDR1 is SSHAT and CDR2 is FNYEAQ in the germline V gene (reference sequence). The CDR3 contains 13 residues. Written as DNA, the CDR3 is TGTGCTAGCAGCTCTGGACAGGACCAGGCCCAGTACTTC. It specifies CASSSGQDQAQYF.

This chain links TRBV7-2 with TRBJ2-1, with D possibly being TRBD2 (5 bases). Trimming removed 1 base at V and 0 bases at J, with 19 bases between. This CDR3 region has 19 residues. Germline CDR1 SGHTA, CDR2 FQGNSA. The CDR3 DNA reads as TGTGCCAGCAGCTTAGGTGGATTCAGTTGGACTCCCTCCTACAATGAGCAGTTCTTC. Residues: CASSLGGFSWTPSYNEQFF.

This clone was observed a few times. The J gene is TRBJ1-2, the V gene TRBV28; D unresolved. The V end was cut by 7 bases, the J end by 6 bases, with 15 bases between. The CDR3 covers 13 residues. Germline CDR1 reads MDHEN; CDR2 reads SYDVKM. DNA of the CDR3: TGTGCCAGCACTCCCGGAAGGGAACATGGCTACACCTTC. As protein: CASTPGREHGYTF.

In its sample, this clone is medium-sized (0.01 to 0.1%). The chain is built from TRBV18 and TRBJ2-7; maybe TRBD1 (6 bases). CDR3 size: 14 residues. V gave up 5 bases and J gave up 2 bases, with 13 bases separating them. CDR1 and CDR2 (germline): KGHSH, LQKENI. The CDR3 here is CASSSTGIPYEQYF. CDR3 coding DNA: TGTGCCAGCTCATCGACAGGCATCCCCTACGAGCAGTACTTC.

This chain uses TRBV28 with TRBJ1-1; the match to TRBD1 covers 7 bases. Germline V lookup: CDR1 MDHEN, CDR2 SYDVKM. The CDR3 is 16 amino acids. Trimming removed 3 bases from V and 5 bases from J; junction bases left unmatched: 12. The CDR3 DNA follows: TGTGCCAGCAGTTTCCCGGTGAGGGGGCAAGCAACTGAAGCTTTCTTT. It is translated as CASSFPVRGQATEAFF.

This clone was found a few times. The V and J genes are TRBV7-9 and TRBJ1-3, with a weak D call TRBD1 (6 bases). The CDR3 runs to 15 residues. Germline V gene lookup returns CDR1 SEHNR and CDR2 FQNEAQ (reference sequence). V was trimmed by 5 bases and J by 4 bases, leaving 15 bases between them. Here the CDR3 reads CASSPPGAAGNTIYF. CDR3 sequence (DNA): TGTGCCAGCAGCCCCCCGGGGGCGGCAGGAAACACCATATATTTT. Supplemented by reference TRBV7-9 and TRBJ1-3, the full variable domain reads DTGVSQNPRHKITKRGQNVTFRCDPISEHNRLYWYRQTLGQGPEFLTYFQNEAQLEKSRLLSDRFSAERPKGSFSTLEIQRTEQGDSAMYLCASSPPGAAGNTIYFGEGSWLTVV.

This clone occurred a few times. In the same sample, other DNA sequences code for this CDR3. V is TRBV11-2 and J is TRBJ1-1, with D tentatively TRBD1 (5 bases). CDR1 SGHAT and CDR2 FQNNGV come from the germline V gene. Trimming left V 0 bases short and J 4 bases short, with 6 bases between. The CDR3 runs 13 residues. The chain's CDR3 is CASSLDQGTEAFF. In nucleotides, the CDR3 is TGTGCCAGCAGCTTAGACCAGGGCACTGAAGCTTTCTTT.

This clone has just a few counts. The genes are TRBV5-8 and TRBJ2-5; D gene ambiguous. V was clipped by 1 base and J by 2 bases, with 15 bases between them. Germline CDR1 and CDR2: SGHTS and YDEGEE. The CDR3 sequence is 16 residues long. The CDR3 reads CASSLFYSALQETQYF. The CDR3 DNA sequence: TGTGCCAGCAGCTTGTTCTACTCGGCACTTCAAGAGACCCAGTACTTC.

This clone showed up just once. The rearrangement links TRBV27 to TRBJ1-5; a weak D match, TRBD1 (5 bases). V dropped 3 bases and J dropped 5 bases, with 8 bases sitting between them. Germline lookup yields CDR1 MNHEY and CDR2 SMNVEV (reference sequence). The CDR3 loop spans 13 amino acids. The CDR3 DNA sequence: TGTGCCAGCAGTTTCCAGGGTCATCAGCCCCAGCATTTT. Amino acid sequence: CASSFQGHQPQHF.

The chain combines TRBV5-6 with TRBJ1-2; perhaps TRBD1 as D (5 bases). Germline loops: CDR1 SGHDT, CDR2 YYEEEE. This CDR3 has 14 residues. V was trimmed by 4 bases and J by 5 bases, leaving 15 bases between them. The CDR3 sequence is CASSPPDRWYGYTF. The DNA for the CDR3 is TGTGCCAGCAGCCCCCCCGACAGATGGTATGGCTACACCTTC. Full variable domain (missing parts from reference TRBV5-6 and TRBJ1-2): DAGVTQSPTHLIKTRGQQVTLRCSPKSGHDTVSWYQQALGQGPQFIFQYYEEEERQRGNFPDRFSGHQFPNYSSELNVNALLLGDSALYLCASSPPDRWYGYTFGSGTRLTVV.

The V gene is TRBV28, the J gene TRBJ1-2, with unresolved D. V gave up 4 bases and J gave up 4 bases, with 10 bases separating them. Looked up from germline, CDR1 is MDHEN and CDR2 is SYDVKM. The CDR3 runs to 13 residues. CDR3 in amino acids: CASSSGTLYGYTF. The CDR3 DNA sequence: TGTGCCAGCAGTTCCGGTACCCTCTATGGCTACACCTTC.

This clone occurred a few times. The rearrangement uses TRBV11-2 and TRBJ2-2, with D hard to call. V lost 2 bases and J lost 5, with 15 bases in between. This CDR3 is 16 amino acids long. Per the germline V gene, CDR1 is SGHAT and CDR2 is FQNNGV. CDR3 sequence reads: CASSLWAWKKTGELFF. CDR3 nucleotides: TGTGCCAGCAGCTTATGGGCGTGGAAAAAGACCGGGGAGCTGTTTTTT.

The J gene is TRBJ1-2, the V gene TRBV28, with D tentatively TRBD1 (5 bases). This CDR3 region has 12 residues. CDR1 MDHEN and CDR2 SYDVKM come from the germline V gene. Trimming cost V 10 bases and J 4 bases, with 13 bases left between them. As DNA, the CDR3 is TGTGCCACCGTGACCGGGACCTATGGCTACACCTTC. Amino acid sequence: CATVTGTYGYTF.

The V gene is TRBV6-6, the J gene TRBJ1-2; the D gene is possibly TRBD1 (5 bases). Germline assignment: CDR1 MNHNY and CDR2 SVGAGI (reference sequence). Trimming removed 5 bases at V and 6 bases at J, with 16 bases between. The CDR3 contains 14 residues. The CDR3 protein is CASSGPGPRDGYTF. CDR3 DNA: TGTGCCAGCAGTGGTCCGGGACCCCGGGATGGCTACACCTTC.

The genes are TRBV5-1 and TRBJ1-4; the D is unclear. The length of the CDR3 is 15 residues. Germline lookup yields CDR1 SGHRS and CDR2 YFSETQ. The germline V and J ends were trimmed by 1 base and 3 bases, with 10 bases remaining between them. CDR3 DNA sequence: TGCGCCAGCAGCTTGTATTGGGGTCCTAATGAAAAACTGTTTTTT. Protein sequence: CASSLYWGPNEKLFF. Full variable domain (missing parts from reference TRBV5-1 and TRBJ1-4): KAGVTQTPRYLIKTRGQQVTLSCSPISGHRSVSWYQQTPGQGLQFLFEYFSETQRNKGNFPGRFSGRQFSNSRSEMNVSTLELGDSALYLCASSLYWGPNEKLFFGSGTQLSVL.

This chain connects TRBV9 to TRBJ2-5; 7 nucleotides line up with TRBD1. The J call may be faulty, since TRBJ2-7 better matches the DNA end. Germline lookup yields CDR1 SGDLS and CDR2 YYNGEE. The CDR3 covers 15 residues. The CDR3 region is CASSDNRDSSYEQYF. DNA for the CDR3: TGTGCCAGCAGCGACAACAGGGACAGCTCCTACGAGCAGTACTTC.

The chain carries TRBV15 and TRBJ2-1; perhaps TRBD1 as D (5 bases). V dropped 4 bases and J dropped 0 bases, with 13 bases sitting between them. This CDR3 contains 16 residues. In germline, CDR1 is LNHNV, CDR2 YYDKDF (reference sequence). The CDR3 reads CATSNLQDGSYNEQFF. In DNA form, the CDR3 reads TGTGCCACCAGCAACCTACAGGATGGCTCCTACAATGAGCAGTTCTTC.

This clone was observed a few times. The chain recombines TRBV2 with TRBJ2-2; D not certain. The CDR3 spans 14 residues. CDR1 and CDR2 (germline): SNHLY, FYNNEI. V lost 6 bases and J 1 base, leaving 9 bases between the germline ends. The CDR3 loop is CASSPDVNTGELFF. The CDR3 DNA is TGTGCCAGCAGCCCGGACGTGAACACCGGGGAGCTGTTTTTT.

The chain carries TRBV27 and TRBJ1-5; D may be TRBD1 (6 bases). The CDR3 runs 14 residues. Trimming shortened V by 6 bases and J by 4 bases, and 13 bases separated the two germline ends. Looked up from germline, CDR1 is MNHEY and CDR2 is SMNVEV (reference sequence). In DNA form, the CDR3 reads TGTGCCAGCAGCCCTTCACAGGGAAATCAGCCCCAGCATTTT. Translating gives CASSPSQGNQPQHF.

The chain uses TRBV19 and TRBJ1-5; 9 positions agree with TRBD1. Per the germline V gene, CDR1 is LNHDA and CDR2 is SQIVND (reference sequence). The J segment lost 6 bases and the V segment lost 5 bases, leaving 8 bases of the junction unmatched. The CDR3 consists of 15 residues. CDR3 coding DNA: TGTGCCAGTAGTGGTGGGACAGGGATAACTCAGCCCCAGCATTTT. It yields the protein CASSGGTGITQPQHF.